Listed below are T cell receptor beta chains from one sample, sequenced in a study of radiotherapy plus CTLA-4 blockade in lung cancer. Using immunoSEQ multiplex PCR, the repertoire was profiled, and TCRdb retains in-frame clones only, with some absent. The sample records around 71,000 clones, less than 85% being singletons. Specimen: peripheral blood, collected from a patient treated with radiotherapy plus ipilimumab. The source is a human donor with non-small cell lung cancer whose response to radiotherapy plus ipilimumab could not be evaluated. Some clones in this sample may be carry-over from other donors' samples. Both conserved end residues are part of each CDR3. D genes are given only for firm matches. For some rows the clone size is stated as once, few or many, or as a class when expanded; others skip it.

V	D	length	J	size	CDR3	DNA
TRBV28	TRBD1	16	TRBJ1-3	NA	CASSLSGGARGNTIYF	TGTGCCAGCAGTTTATCAGGGGGCGCGCGAGGAAACACCATATATTTT
TRBV6-6	TRBD1	15	TRBJ1-5	NA	CASSYGDRSNQPQHF	TGTGCCAGCAGTTACGGGGACAGAAGCAATCAGCCCCAGCATTTT
TRBV7-2	NA	14	TRBJ1-1	NA	CASSLQGGFAEAFF	TGTGCCAGCAGCTTACAGGGTGGTTTTGCTGAAGCTTTCTTT
TRBV5-1	NA	17	TRBJ1-4	NA	CASRSSLREGDGEKLFF	TGCGCCAGCAGGTCCTCACTAAGGGAAGGGGATGGTGAAAAACTGTTTTTT
TRBV4-2	TRBD2	15	TRBJ2-1	NA	CASSPERGDYNEQFF	TGTGCCAGCAGCCCGGAGCGGGGGGATTACAATGAGCAGTTCTTC
TRBV5-1	TRBD1	15	TRBJ1-4	once	CASSRDRATNEKLFF	TGCGCCAGCAGCCGGGACAGGGCCACTAATGAAAAACTGTTTTTT
TRBV2	NA	14	TRBJ2-2	NA	CASWLNNLPGELFF	TGTGCCAGCTGGCTGAACAACCTTCCCGGGGAGCTGTTTTTT
TRBV7-9	NA	17	TRBJ1-1	few	CASSSPPLGGMYTEAFF	TGTGCCAGCAGCTCGCCTCCCCTCGGGGGAATGTACACTGAAGCTTTCTTT
TRBV2	NA	14	TRBJ2-2	once	CASSERLVTGELFF	TGTGCCAGCAGTGAAAGGCTAGTCACCGGGGAGCTGTTTTTT
TRBV11-2	TRBD1	14	TRBJ1-4	NA	CASSRTGGNEKLFF	TGTGCCAGCAGTAGAACAGGGGGTAATGAAAAACTGTTTTTT
TRBV28	TRBD1	15	TRBJ2-1	NA	CASSWGQGAYNEQFF	TGTGCCAGCAGTTGGGGACAGGGGGCCTACAATGAGCAGTTCTTC
TRBV5-6	NA	14	TRBJ2-6	NA	CASSQSGGANVLTF	TGTGCCAGCAGCCAATCGGGGGGGGCCAACGTCCTGACTTTC
TRBV28	NA	15	TRBJ2-7	NA	CASSFGTRRSYEQYF	TGTGCCAGCAGCTTCGGGACACGTCGCTCCTACGAGCAGTACTTC
TRBV9	TRBD2	15	TRBJ2-5	NA	CASSVGGGRRETQYF	TGTGCCAGCAGCGTCGGGGGGGGGCGGCGGGAGACCCAGTACTTC
TRBV29-1	TRBD1	17	TRBJ1-2	NA	CSARTQGAQEGYYGYTF	TGCAGCGCCCGGACCCAGGGGGCGCAGGAGGGGTACTATGGCTACACCTTC
TRBV29-1	NA	15	TRBJ1-2	NA	CSVEFGFQGRDGYTF	TGCAGCGTTGAATTTGGCTTTCAGGGAAGGGATGGCTACACCTTC
TRBV27	TRBD1	16	TRBJ2-7	NA	CASSRGTGTGLYEQYF	TGTGCCAGCAGTCGGGGGACTGGGACAGGGCTCTACGAGCAGTACTTC
TRBV28	NA	15	TRBJ1-1	once	CASSPLKGGRTEAFF	TGTGCCAGCAGTCCTCTCAAGGGGGGGCGCACTGAAGCTTTCTTT
TRBV6-5	NA	15	TRBJ1-5	few	CASSPVERTGQPQHF	TGTGCCAGCAGTCCCGTTGAGAGGACGGGGCAGCCCCAGCATTTT
TRBV9	NA	13	TRBJ1-1	NA	CASSVVGRGRAFF	TGTGCCAGCAGCGTAGTGGGGAGAGGAAGGGCTTTCTTT
TRBV5-6	NA	13	TRBJ2-3	NA	CASYRSGTDTQYF	TGTGCCTCCTACCGTTCGGGGACAGATACGCAGTATTTT
TRBV9	TRBD1	16	TRBJ2-5	NA	CASSALGDRVWETQYF	TGTGCCAGCAGCGCCTTAGGGGACAGGGTTTGGGAGACCCAGTACTTC
TRBV9	NA	14	TRBJ1-4	NA	CASSPQPTNEKLFF	TGTGCCAGCAGCCCACAGCCAACTAATGAAAAACTGTTTTTT
TRBV27	NA	13	TRBJ1-2	NA	CASSLYSYYGYTF	TGTGCCAGCAGTTTGTACTCTTACTATGGCTACACCTTC
TRBV27	NA	16	TRBJ2-7	few	CASSLGGGAIVYEQYF	TGTGCCAGCAGTTTAGGTGGTGGGGCGATAGTCTACGAGCAGTACTTC
TRBV11-2	NA	14	TRBJ2-3	NA	CASSFGGREDTQYF	TGTGCCAGCAGCTTTGGGGGCCGTGAAGATACGCAGTATTTT
TRBV15	TRBD1	16	TRBJ1-5	NA	CATSSLRDRGNQPQHF	TGTGCCACCAGCAGCCTCCGGGACAGGGGCAATCAGCCCCAGCATTTT
TRBV4-2	TRBD1	15	TRBJ2-2	few	CASSQGSGGTGELFF	TGTGCCAGCAGCCAAGGATCAGGGGGCACCGGGGAGCTGTTTTTT
TRBV7-9	TRBD1	16	TRBJ1-2	NA	CASREEDRGGIDGYTF	TGTGCCAGCAGGGAGGAGGACAGGGGAGGCATTGATGGCTACACCTTC
TRBV5-1	TRBD1	16	TRBJ2-2	NA	CASSLGQGAFTGELFF	TGCGCCAGCAGCTTGGGACAGGGGGCCTTCACCGGGGAGCTGTTTTTT
TRBV6-5	NA	16	TRBJ1-6	NA	CASSFSDSSYNSPLHF	TGTGCCAGCAGTTTCTCGGACAGTTCCTATAATTCACCCCTCCACTTT
TRBV18	NA	15	TRBJ1-6	NA	CDSYQSTGVNSPLHF	TGTGACAGCTATCAATCGACAGGTGTTAATTCACCCCTCCACTTT
TRBV6-1	NA	13	TRBJ2-5	NA	CASSLRQQETQYF	TGTGCCAGCAGTCTTCGACAGCAAGAGACCCAGTACTTC
TRBV28	TRBD1	15	TRBJ1-3	NA	CASSFRGLSGNTIYF	TGTGCCAGCAGCTTTAGGGGGCTCTCTGGAAACACCATATATTTT
TRBV15	NA	18	TRBJ2-3	NA	CATSRERVQGGVTDTQYF	TGTGCCACCAGCAGAGAAAGGGTACAGGGAGGGGTAACAGATACGCAGTATTTT
TRBV18	TRBD1	15	TRBJ2-5	NA	CASSPRGQGWQTQYF	TGTGCCAGCTCACCAAGGGGACAGGGTTGGCAGACCCAGTACTTC
TRBV7-2	NA	15	TRBJ2-7	NA	CASSLARGSSYEQYF	TGTGCCAGCAGCTTAGCCAGGGGAAGCTCCTACGAGCAGTACTTC
TRBV27	NA	16	TRBJ2-7	NA	CASSYSQGKLLYEQYF	TGTGCCAGCAGTTATTCCCAGGGGAAGCTCCTTTACGAGCAGTACTTC
TRBV5-4	TRBD2	14	TRBJ2-3	NA	CASSARDYTDTQYF	TGTGCCAGCAGCGCGCGGGACTACACAGATACGCAGTATTTT
TRBV4-2	TRBD2	16	TRBJ2-3	NA	CASGLSVSGGADTQYF	TGTGCCAGCGGGCTGTCCGTTAGCGGGGGGGCGGATACGCAGTATTTT
TRBV5-1	NA	15	TRBJ2-7	NA	CASSLWSQPPPGQYF	TGCGCCAGCAGCTTGTGGAGCCAACCCCCACCGGGGCAGTACTTC
TRBV28	NA	15	TRBJ2-6	NA	CACLTAGAGANVLTF	TGTGCCTGTCTGACCGCAGGGGCTGGGGCCAACGTCCTGACTTTC
TRBV19	TRBD1	17	TRBJ2-2	NA	CASSLAPGQGSTGELFF	TGTGCCAGTAGTCTAGCACCGGGACAGGGGAGCACCGGGGAGCTGTTTTTT
TRBV2	NA	13	TRBJ1-2	NA	CASNRDYNYGYTF	TGTGCCAGCAACAGGGACTATAACTATGGCTACACCTTC
TRBV14	NA	14	TRBJ1-2	NA	CASSLTPNPYGYTF	TGTGCCAGCAGCCTAACACCCAACCCCTATGGCTACACCTTC